The entry below gives a single TCR beta chain sequence along with its context. Its antigen remains unidentified. The repertoire was sequenced with immunoSEQ multiplex PCR; TCRdb's copy has only in-frame clones and lacks some. The sample carries under 110,000 clones, 90% recorded once. The data belong to a study of T cell responses to AZD1222 COVID-19 vaccine. For the study at large: Researchers grouped second doses given at about 4 or about 12 weeks into one pool. Whole-study findings and limits: Variant regions that are unmutated are reportedly the target of nearly half of spike-specific TCRs. CD4 TCRs covered the whole spike, strongest at regions 160-218 and 743-854. Scientists sampled the repertoires only once the peak T cell response had passed.

CDR3 length equals 14 residues. The V and J ends lost 10 bases and 9 bases respectively, with 19 bases between them. Germline V lookup: CDR1 MNHEY, CDR2 SMNVEV (reference sequence). The chain employs TRBV27 and TRBJ1-6, with D perhaps TRBD1 (5 bases). The specimen comprised peripheral blood, sampled on day 0 of AZD1222 vaccination. The origin of this receptor is an adult in good health. The chain's CDR3 is CATSQGGQLSPLHF. The CDR3 DNA reads as TGTGCCACCTCTCAGGGCGGTCAGCTTTCACCCCTCCACTTT.